Following are 5 T cell receptor beta chains from one sample sequenced in a study of beta chain features in type 1 diabetes. Reverse transcribing all isolated RNA meant expressed TCRB transcripts were sequenced. Here immunoSEQ multiplex PCR was the method, and the copy in TCRdb shows in-frame clones only, minus some. The sample has 38,000 or so clones; approximately 60% are singletons. Sequenced sample: Tregs from blood. The receptors were sampled from a woman in her twenties or thirties in good health.

A single count supports this clone. DNA of the CDR3: TGTGCCAGCAGTTTATCCGAGACTAGCTACGAGCAGTACTTC. Amino acid sequence: CASSLSETSYEQYF. The rearrangement joins TRBV28 to TRBJ2-5, with D perhaps matching TRBD2 (6 bases). Gene TRBJ2-7 matches the end of the DNA better, so the J call may be wrong. The CDR3 extends over 14 amino acids. Germline CDR1 reads MDHEN; CDR2 reads SYDVKM.

V usage is TRBV7-2 and J usage is TRBJ2-7, with 8 nucleotides matching TRBD2. Losses at the gene ends were 2 bases for V and 2 bases for J; bases not matched to a gene: 14. CDR1 and CDR2 from the germline V gene are SGHTA and FQGNSA. This CDR3 has 18 residues. For the CDR3, the DNA is TGTGCCAGCAGCTTAATACCCCTAGCGGGTGGGGCCCCCTACGAGCAGTACTTC. This encodes CASSLIPLAGGAPYEQYF.

The rearrangement links TRBV27 to TRBJ2-7; D might be TRBD1 (6 bases). Trimming removed 5 bases at V and 0 bases at J, with 11 bases between. The CDR3 is 14 residues long. Per the germline V gene, CDR1 is MNHEY and CDR2 is SMNVEV (reference sequence). Here the CDR3 reads CASSPNRVSYEQYF. The CDR3 bases are TGTGCCAGCAGTCCGAACAGGGTCTCCTACGAGCAGTACTTC.

This clone was seen a few times. The chain combines TRBV5-6 with TRBJ2-3; no reliable D call. Germline V CDR1 and CDR2: SGHDT, YYEEEE. This CDR3 region has 14 residues. Trimming removed 0 bases from V and 2 bases from J, with 7 bases in between. The CDR3 is CASSLGQVTDTQYF. CDR3 DNA sequence: TGTGCCAGCAGCTTGGGGCAGGTCACAGATACGCAGTATTTT.

This clone was detected only a few times. The CDR3 here is CASSSRPQGAVGANVLTF. The DNA for the CDR3 is TGTGCCAGCAGCTCTCGCCCGCAGGGGGCGGTTGGGGCCAACGTCCTGACTTTC. This chain uses TRBV11-2 with TRBJ2-6, with 8 bases aligning to TRBD1. There are 18 residues in the CDR3. The junction had 11 bases not matched to a gene; V was cut back by 4 bases and J by 3 bases. Germline assignment: CDR1 SGHAT and CDR2 FQNNGV.